This note documents a single TCR beta chain sequence. This clonotype was observed at least ten times. Its recognized antigen is unknown. The input lacks base qualities; no much larger clone sits a single base away. These data belong to a study of T cells in Graves' hyperthyroidism and ophthalmopathy (dated by TCRdb to the late 2010s). As for the study more broadly: Peripheral blood samples were taken at the time of initial diagnosis, prior to any treatment. In addition, the study compared T-cell repertoires in thyroid tissue and in blood from five or six Graves' hyperthyroidism patients. According to the paper, TCR Vbeta CDR3 sequencing was carried out on roughly 130 peripheral blood samples, which came from around 43 ophthalmopathy, 70 to 80 hyperthyroidism and some 17 progressor patients. Prospective prediction of ophthalmopathy was tested in an independent validation cohort of fewer than 20 hyperthyroidism patients and some 17 patients who later progressed to ophthalmopathy. The 100 discovery patients were randomly divided into training and test sets at a 7:3 ratio. To identify distinguishing TCR V-J signatures, a discovery cohort of some 99 patients was used, comprising some 45 with Graves' ophthalmopathy and roughly 60 with stable Graves' hyperthyroidism. Once sampling was done, hyperthyroidism patients were given methimazole at a starting dose of 30 mg daily, whereas ophthalmopathy patients were given high-dose intravenous methylprednisolone.

Including the terminal cysteine and phenylalanine, the CDR3 comprises 14 residues. The sequence is cut down to CDR3 DNA, 42 bases in frame from base 1. V and J lose 7 bases and 2 bases, and a span of 14 bases separates them. CDR1 SGHTA and CDR2 FQGNSA are derived from the germline V gene. Here is what the overall study found, with its caveats: During validation, the model predicted progression to ophthalmopathy a median of around 7 months ahead of onset, with approximately 70% sensitivity and about 72% specificity. Ophthalmopathy was separated from stable hyperthyroidism by a 13 V-J signature model, with approximately 85% sensitivity and approximately 81% specificity obtained in cross-validation and 80%/75% obtained in testing. No statistical method was used to fix the sample size in advance, and group allocation was not hidden from the investigators. Most expanded thyroid clonotypes (frequency above 0.001) were also detected in blood, suggesting blood repertoires may reflect thyroid immune responses.

Hyperthyroidism patients were newly diagnosed, had a disease duration of under 2 months, and were aged 18 to 65 years. Patients with uncontrolled infections, other autoimmune diseases, pregnancy or lactation were excluded. Diagnoses relied on clinical symptoms, serum thyroxine and TRAb, thyroid ultrasound and orbital computed tomography. Blood from progressor patients was collected at the time of first diagnosis with hyperthyroidism, before any ophthalmopathy symptoms had appeared. PBMCs were isolated from about 10 ml of fresh peripheral blood by Ficoll-Paque density gradient centrifugation. Progressor patients were defined as those initially diagnosed with Graves' hyperthyroidism in whom ophthalmopathy developed during follow-up. Total RNA was extracted with Trizol reagent, and quality was checked on an Agilent 2100 Bioanalyzer. Amplification of TCR beta CDR3 regions was carried out from RNA transcripts. For the first round of RT-PCR on the TCR CDR3, the HTBI primer set was used together with the Qiagen OneStep RT-PCR kit. A second multiplex PCR round built the libraries, followed by size selection and purification. Paired-end sequencing of the libraries was performed with 100 bp reads on an Illumina HiSeq2000. The paper's data handling went like this. SOAPnuke was used to process the raw data, removing reads that contained adapters or uncalled bases, had a mean Phred below 15, or lacked an exact match to the constant primer or identifier. High-quality paired reads were merged using COPE v1.2.5, and each unique nucleotide sequence was defined as a clonotype. Clonotypes were aligned to IMGT TRBV, TRBD and TRBJ reference segments using MiTCR v1.1. The analysis included only V-J combinations with a frequency above 0.0001, which together covered 99% to 99.2% of the repertoires. The TCS score was defined as F50 (clonal expansion) divided by E x V (chaos), with BLOSUM62-based TCRdist calculated between CDR3 peptides within each V-J. Welch's t-statistics and random forest reduced fewer than 600 V-J features to 13, which were used in a naive Bayes classifier (R e1071). TCRdb reworked the public reads: Q25 trimming with fastp, MiXCR clone assembly, productive beta chains retained. A single entry per CDR3 protein holds the most common genes and DNA from its merged rows. In this record, the V and J calls reflect TCRdb's handling and not the investigators' own analysis. This sample lists fewer than 200,000 distinct CDR3 sequences; roughly 10% were detected once. Approximately 24% of the sample is in the top ten clones.

Sequenced input: blood. This TCR was sampled from a woman under 30 with Graves' hyperthyroidism that later progressed to Graves' ophthalmopathy. The receptor chain draws on TRBV7-2 and TRBJ1-2; the best D guess is TRBD1, with 6 bases matching. CDR3 reads: CASIPRGANYGYTF. The DNA sequence follows: TGTGCCAGCATCCCCAGGGGCGCCAACTATGGCTACACCTTC.